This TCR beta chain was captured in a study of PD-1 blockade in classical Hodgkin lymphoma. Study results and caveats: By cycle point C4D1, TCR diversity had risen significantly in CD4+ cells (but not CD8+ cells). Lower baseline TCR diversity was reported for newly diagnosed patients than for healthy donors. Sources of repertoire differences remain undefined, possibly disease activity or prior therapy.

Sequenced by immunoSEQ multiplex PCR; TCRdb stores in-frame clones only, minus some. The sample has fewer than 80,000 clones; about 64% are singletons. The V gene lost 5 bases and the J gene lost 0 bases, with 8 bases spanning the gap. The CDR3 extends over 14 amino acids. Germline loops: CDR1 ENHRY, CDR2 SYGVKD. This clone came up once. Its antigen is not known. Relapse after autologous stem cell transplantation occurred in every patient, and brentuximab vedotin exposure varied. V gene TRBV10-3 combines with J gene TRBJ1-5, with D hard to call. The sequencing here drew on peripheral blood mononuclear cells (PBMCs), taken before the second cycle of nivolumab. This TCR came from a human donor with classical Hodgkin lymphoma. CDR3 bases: TGTGCCATCAGTAAGGACGGTAGCAATCAGCCCCAGCATTTT. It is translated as CAISKDGSNQPQHF.